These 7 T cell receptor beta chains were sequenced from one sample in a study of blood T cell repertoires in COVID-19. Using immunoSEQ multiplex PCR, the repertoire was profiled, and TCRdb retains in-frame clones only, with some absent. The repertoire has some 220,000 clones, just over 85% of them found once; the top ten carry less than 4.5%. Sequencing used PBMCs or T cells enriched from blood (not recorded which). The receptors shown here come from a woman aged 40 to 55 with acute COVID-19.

The CDR3 spells CASSHPDFGNTIYF. Here the CDR3 DNA reads TGTGCCAGCAGCCATCCAGATTTTGGAAACACCATATATTTT. The chain joins TRBV3-1 (or the pseudogene TRBV3-2) to TRBJ1-3; no clear D. CDR1 LGHDT and CDR2 YNNKEL come from the germline V gene (reference sequence). V was shortened by 3 bases and J by 3 bases, with 9 bases between the two germline ends. CDR3 length equals 14 residues.

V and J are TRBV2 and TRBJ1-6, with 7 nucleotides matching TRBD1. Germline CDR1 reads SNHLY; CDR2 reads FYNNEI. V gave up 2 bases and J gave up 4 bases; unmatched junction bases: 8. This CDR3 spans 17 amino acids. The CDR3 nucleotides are TGTGCCAGCAGTGAAAGGGTGGACAGGTTTTATAATTCACCCCTCCACTTT. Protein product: CASSERVDRFYNSPLHF. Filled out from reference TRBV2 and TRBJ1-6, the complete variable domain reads EPEVTQTPSHQVTQMGQEVILRCVPISNHLYFYWYRQILGQKVEFLVSFYNNEISEKSEIFDDQFSVERPDGSNFTLKIRSTKLEDSAMYFCASSERVDRFYNSPLHFGNGTRLTVT.

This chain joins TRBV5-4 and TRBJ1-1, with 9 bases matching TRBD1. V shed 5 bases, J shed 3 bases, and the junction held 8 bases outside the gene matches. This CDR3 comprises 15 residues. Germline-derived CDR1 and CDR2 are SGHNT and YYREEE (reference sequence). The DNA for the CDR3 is TGTGCCAGCAGGCCCGGGACAGGGAGGGACACTGAAGCTTTCTTT. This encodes CASRPGTGRDTEAFF. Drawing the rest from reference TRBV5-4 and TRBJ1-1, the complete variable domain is ETGVTQSPTHLIKTRGQQVTLRCSSQSGHNTVSWYQQALGQGPQFIFQYYREEENGRGNFPPRFSGLQFPNYSSELNVNALELDDSALYLCASRPGTGRDTEAFFGQGTRLTVV.

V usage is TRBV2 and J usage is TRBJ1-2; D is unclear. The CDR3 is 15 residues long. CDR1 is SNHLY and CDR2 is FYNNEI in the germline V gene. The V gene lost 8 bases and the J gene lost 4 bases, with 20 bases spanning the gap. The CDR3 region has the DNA TGTGCCAGCTCCGCCACGGGGAAAGAGATCTATGGCTACACCTTC. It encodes CASSATGKEIYGYTF.

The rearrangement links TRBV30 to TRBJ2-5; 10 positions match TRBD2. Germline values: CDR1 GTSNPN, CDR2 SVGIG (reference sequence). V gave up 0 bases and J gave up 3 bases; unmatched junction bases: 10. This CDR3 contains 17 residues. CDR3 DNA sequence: TGTGCCTGGAGTGTAGAAGCGGGGGGGCCAGGGGAAGAGACCCAGTACTTC. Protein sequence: CAWSVEAGGPGEETQYF.

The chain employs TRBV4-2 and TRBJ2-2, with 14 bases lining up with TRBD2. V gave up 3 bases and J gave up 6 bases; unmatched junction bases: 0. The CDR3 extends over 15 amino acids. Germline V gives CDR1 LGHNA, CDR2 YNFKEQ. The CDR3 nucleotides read TGTGCCAGCAGCCAGACTAGCGGGGGGGCCGGGGAGCTGTTTTTT. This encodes CASSQTSGGAGELFF.

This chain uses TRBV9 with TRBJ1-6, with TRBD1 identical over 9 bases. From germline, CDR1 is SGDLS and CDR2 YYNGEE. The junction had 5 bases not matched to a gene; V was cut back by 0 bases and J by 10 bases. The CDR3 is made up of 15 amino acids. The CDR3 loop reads CASSVGGTGLSPLHF. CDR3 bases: TGTGCCAGCAGCGTAGGTGGGACAGGGCTCTCACCCCTCCACTTT.